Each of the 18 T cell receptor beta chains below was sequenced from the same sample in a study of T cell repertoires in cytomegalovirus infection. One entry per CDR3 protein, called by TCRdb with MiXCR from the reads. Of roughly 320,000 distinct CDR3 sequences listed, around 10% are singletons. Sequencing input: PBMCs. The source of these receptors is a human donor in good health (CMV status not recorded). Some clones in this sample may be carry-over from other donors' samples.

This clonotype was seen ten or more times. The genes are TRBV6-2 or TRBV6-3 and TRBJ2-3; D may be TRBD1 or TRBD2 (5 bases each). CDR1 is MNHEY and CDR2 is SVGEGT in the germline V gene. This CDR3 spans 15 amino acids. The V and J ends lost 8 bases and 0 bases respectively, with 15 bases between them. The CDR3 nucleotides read TGTGCCAGCGATGGGACGGGCTCTAGCACAGATACGCAGTATTTT. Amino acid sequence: CASDGTGSSTDTQYF.

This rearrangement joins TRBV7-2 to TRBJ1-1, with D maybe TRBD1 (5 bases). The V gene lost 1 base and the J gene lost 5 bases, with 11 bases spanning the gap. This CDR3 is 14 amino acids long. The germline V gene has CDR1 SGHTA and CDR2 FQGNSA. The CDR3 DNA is TGTGCCAGCAGCTTAGGGGGGGGGATGACTGAAGCTTTCTTT. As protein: CASSLGGGMTEAFF.

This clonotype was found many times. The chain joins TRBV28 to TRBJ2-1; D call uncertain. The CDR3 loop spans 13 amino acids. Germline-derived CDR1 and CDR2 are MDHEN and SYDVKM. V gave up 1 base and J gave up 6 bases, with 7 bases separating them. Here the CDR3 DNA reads TGTGCCAGCAGTTTATCCCGGATCAATGAGCAGTTCTTC. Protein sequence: CASSLSRINEQFF.

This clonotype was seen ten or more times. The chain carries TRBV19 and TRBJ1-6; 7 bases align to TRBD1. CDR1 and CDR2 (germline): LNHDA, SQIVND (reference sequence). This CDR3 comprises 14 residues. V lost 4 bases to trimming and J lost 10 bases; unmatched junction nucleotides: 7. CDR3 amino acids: CASSTLDRASPLHF. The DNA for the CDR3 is TGTGCCAGTAGTACGCTCGACAGGGCCTCACCCCTCCACTTT.

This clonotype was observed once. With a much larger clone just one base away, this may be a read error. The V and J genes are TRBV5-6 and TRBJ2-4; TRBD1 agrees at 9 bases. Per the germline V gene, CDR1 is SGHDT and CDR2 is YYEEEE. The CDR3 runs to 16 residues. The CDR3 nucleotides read TGTGCCAGCAGCTTGGCCCTACTACGACAGGGGGACATTCAGCACTTC. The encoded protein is CASSLALLRQGDIQHF.

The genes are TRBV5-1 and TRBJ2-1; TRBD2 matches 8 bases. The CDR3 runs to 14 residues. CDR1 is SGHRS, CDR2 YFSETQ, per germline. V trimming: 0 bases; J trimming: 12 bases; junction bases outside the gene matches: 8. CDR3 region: CASSLEVGLAGQFF. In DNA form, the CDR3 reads TGCGCCAGCAGCTTGGAAGTGGGGCTAGCGGGGCAGTTCTTC.

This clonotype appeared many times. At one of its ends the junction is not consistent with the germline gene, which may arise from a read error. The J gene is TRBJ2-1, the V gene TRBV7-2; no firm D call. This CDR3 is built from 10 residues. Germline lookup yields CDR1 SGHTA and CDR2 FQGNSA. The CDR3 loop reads CASRYYLPVF. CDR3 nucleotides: TGTGCCAGCAGATACTATCTACCGGTCTTC.

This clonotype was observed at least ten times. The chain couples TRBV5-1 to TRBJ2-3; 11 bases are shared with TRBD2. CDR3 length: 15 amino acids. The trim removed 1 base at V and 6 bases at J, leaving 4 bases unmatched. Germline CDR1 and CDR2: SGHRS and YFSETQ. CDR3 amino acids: CASSLKLAGADTQYF. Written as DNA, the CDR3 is TGCGCCAGCAGCTTGAAACTAGCGGGGGCGGATACGCAGTATTTT.

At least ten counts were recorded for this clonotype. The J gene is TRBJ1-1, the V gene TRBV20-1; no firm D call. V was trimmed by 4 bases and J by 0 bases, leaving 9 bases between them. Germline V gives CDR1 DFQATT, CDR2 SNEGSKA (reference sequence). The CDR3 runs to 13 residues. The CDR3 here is CSAKGSMNTEAFF. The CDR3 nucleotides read TGCAGTGCTAAAGGCAGCATGAACACTGAAGCTTTCTTT.

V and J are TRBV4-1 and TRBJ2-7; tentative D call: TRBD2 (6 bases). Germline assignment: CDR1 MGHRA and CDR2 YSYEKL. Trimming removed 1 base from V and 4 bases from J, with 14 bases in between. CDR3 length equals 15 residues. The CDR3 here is CASSQVFGGRYEQYF. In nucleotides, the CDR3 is TGCGCCAGCAGCCAAGTGTTCGGGGGTCGGTACGAGCAGTACTTC.

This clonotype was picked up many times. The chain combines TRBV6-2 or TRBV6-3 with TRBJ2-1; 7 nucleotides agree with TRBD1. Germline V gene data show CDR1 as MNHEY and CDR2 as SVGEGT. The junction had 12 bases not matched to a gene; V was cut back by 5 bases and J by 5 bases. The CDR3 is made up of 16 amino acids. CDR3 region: CASSPRGLPTHNEQFF. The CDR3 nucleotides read TGTGCCAGCAGTCCGAGGGGGCTACCCACTCACAATGAGCAGTTCTTC.

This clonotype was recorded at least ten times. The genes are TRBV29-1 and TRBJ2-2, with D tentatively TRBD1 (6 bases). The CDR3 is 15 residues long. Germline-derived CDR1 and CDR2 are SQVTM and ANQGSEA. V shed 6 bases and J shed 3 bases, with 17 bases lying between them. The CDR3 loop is CSVARDTKDTGELFF. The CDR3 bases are TGCAGCGTAGCTCGGGACACCAAGGACACCGGGGAGCTGTTTTTT.

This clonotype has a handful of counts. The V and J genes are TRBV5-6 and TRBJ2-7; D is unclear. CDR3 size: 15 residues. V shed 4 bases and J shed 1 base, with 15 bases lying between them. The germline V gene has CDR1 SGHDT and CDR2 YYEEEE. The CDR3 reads CASSRRAGASYEQYV. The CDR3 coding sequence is TGTGCCAGCAGCCGCCGGGCCGGTGCTTCCTACGAGCAGTACGTC.

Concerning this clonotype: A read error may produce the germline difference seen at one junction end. CDR3 loop: CSVGEFADEELFF. For the CDR3, the DNA is TGCAGCGTTGGAGAATTCGCCGATGAAGAACTGTTTTTT. This chain joins TRBV29-1 and TRBJ1-4; D is unclear. Germline values: CDR1 SQVTM, CDR2 ANQGSEA. This CDR3 is built from 13 residues.

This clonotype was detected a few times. CDR3 DNA sequence: TGTGCCAGCAGCCCGGGACGGAACTTCAATCAGCCCCAGCATTTT. Its protein product is CASSPGRNFNQPQHF. This chain uses TRBV7-6 with TRBJ1-5; a weak D match, TRBD1 (5 bases). The CDR3 runs 15 residues. CDR1 is SGHVS, CDR2 FNYEAQ, per germline. V was trimmed by 5 bases and J by 3 bases, leaving 14 bases between them.

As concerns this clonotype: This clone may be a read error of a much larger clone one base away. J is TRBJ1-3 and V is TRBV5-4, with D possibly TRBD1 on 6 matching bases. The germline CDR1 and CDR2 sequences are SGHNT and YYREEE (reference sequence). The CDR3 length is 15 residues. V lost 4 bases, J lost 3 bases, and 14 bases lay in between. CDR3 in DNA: TGTGCCAGCAGCCGGGGCAGGGGCAGTGGAAACACCATATATTTT. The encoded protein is CASSRGRGSGNTIYF.

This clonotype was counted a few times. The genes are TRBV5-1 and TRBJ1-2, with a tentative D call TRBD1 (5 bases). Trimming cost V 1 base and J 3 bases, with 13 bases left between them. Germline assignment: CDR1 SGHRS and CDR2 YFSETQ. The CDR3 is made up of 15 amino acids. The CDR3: CASSLHPGEDYGYTF. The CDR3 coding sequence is TGCGCCAGCAGCTTGCATCCGGGGGAGGACTATGGCTACACCTTC. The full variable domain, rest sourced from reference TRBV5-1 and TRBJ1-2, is KAGVTQTPRYLIKTRGQQVTLSCSPISGHRSVSWYQQTPGQGLQFLFEYFSETQRNKGNFPGRFSGRQFSNSRSEMNVSTLELGDSALYLCASSLHPGEDYGYTFGSGTRLTVV.

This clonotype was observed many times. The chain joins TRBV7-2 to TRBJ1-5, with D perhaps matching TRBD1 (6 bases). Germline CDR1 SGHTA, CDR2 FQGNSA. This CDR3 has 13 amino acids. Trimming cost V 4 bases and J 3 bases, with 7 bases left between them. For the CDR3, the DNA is TGTGCCAGCAGCTGGGACACCAATCAGCCCCAGCATTTT. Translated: CASSWDTNQPQHF.